This T cell receptor (beta chain) appears in the sequencing data of a study of T cell responses to AZD1222 COVID-19 vaccine. Losses at the gene ends were 5 bases for V and 3 bases for J; bases not matched to a gene: 2. The CDR3 is 14 residues long. The germline CDR1 and CDR2 sequences are MDHEN and SYDVKM. Profiled with immunoSEQ multiplex PCR; TCRdb holds only in-frame clones, not every one. The table includes approximately 150,000 clones, approximately 90% detected once. This clone was observed a handful of times. The specimen comprised peripheral blood, sampled on day 0 of AZD1222 vaccination. The chain links TRBV28 to TRBJ1-2; 11 nucleotides align to TRBD1. The TCR comes from an adult in good health. The CDR3 protein is CASSRTGGDYGYTF. The CDR3 DNA reads as TGTGCCAGCAGTAGGACAGGGGGCGACTATGGCTACACCTTC.